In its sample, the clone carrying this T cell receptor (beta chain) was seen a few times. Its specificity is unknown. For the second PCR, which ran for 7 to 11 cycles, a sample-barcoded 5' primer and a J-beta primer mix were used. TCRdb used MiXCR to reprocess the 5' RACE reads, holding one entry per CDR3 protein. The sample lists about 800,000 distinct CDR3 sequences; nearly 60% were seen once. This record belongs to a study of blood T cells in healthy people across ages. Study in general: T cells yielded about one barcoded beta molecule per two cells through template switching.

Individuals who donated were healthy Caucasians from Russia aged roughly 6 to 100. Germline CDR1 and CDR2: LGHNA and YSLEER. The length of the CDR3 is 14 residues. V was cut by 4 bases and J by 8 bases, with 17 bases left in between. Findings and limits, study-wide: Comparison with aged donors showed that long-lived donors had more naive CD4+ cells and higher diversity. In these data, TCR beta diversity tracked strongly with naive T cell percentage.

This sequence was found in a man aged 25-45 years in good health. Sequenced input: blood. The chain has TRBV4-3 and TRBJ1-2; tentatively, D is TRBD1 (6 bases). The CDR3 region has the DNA TGCGCCAGCAGCCGCAACATAAACAGGGACGGCTACACCTTC. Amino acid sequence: CASSRNINRDGYTF.